Below are 27 T cell receptor beta chains sequenced from a single sample in a study of blood T cell repertoires in COVID-19. The data were produced by immunoSEQ multiplex PCR, yet TCRdb's version contains in-frame clones alone and is incomplete. The sample lists approximately 210,000 clones, approximately 86% occurring once. Sequencing was carried out using PBMCs or T cells enriched from blood (not recorded which). The receptor source for this set is a woman in her forties or fifties with acute COVID-19.

This chain uses TRBV2 with TRBJ2-3, with 7 bases matching TRBD2. Germline V gives CDR1 SNHLY, CDR2 FYNNEI. CDR3 length equals 16 residues. V was pared by 6 bases and J by 2 bases, with 11 bases of the junction left unmatched. DNA of the CDR3: TGTGCCAGCAGGGGACCAGCGGGAACTAACACAGATACGCAGTATTTT. Amino acids: CASRGPAGTNTDTQYF.

The chain combines TRBV7-9 with TRBJ2-7; D is undetermined. Looked up from germline, CDR1 is SEHNR and CDR2 is FQNEAQ (reference sequence). The length of the CDR3 is 15 residues. Trimming stripped 5 bases from V and 0 bases from J, with 14 bases between. The CDR3 DNA reads TGTGCCAGCAGCGCGCAGACGGAGAGCTCCTACGAGCAGTACTTC. Its protein is CASSAQTESSYEQYF.

V usage is TRBV27 and J usage is TRBJ1-6, with a possible D match to TRBD1 (5 bases). CDR1 and CDR2 (germline): MNHEY, SMNVEV (reference sequence). Trimming took 2 bases from V and 2 from J, leaving 16 bases between them. The CDR3 contains 18 residues. CDR3 sequence (DNA): TGTGCCAGCAGTTTAAGTCAGGGAGGATGGGCCTATAATTCACCCCTCCACTTT. This encodes CASSLSQGGWAYNSPLHF.

This clone was detected a few times. The V and J genes are TRBV5-1 and TRBJ2-3; D might be TRBD1 (5 bases). The CDR3 has 15 residues. Trimming took 0 bases from V and 5 from J, leaving 13 bases between them. Germline V lookup: CDR1 SGHRS, CDR2 YFSETQ. CDR3 nucleotides: TGCGCCAGCAGCTTGGGGGGTTATCAGGGAGATACGCAGTATTTT. This sequence encodes CASSLGGYQGDTQYF. The variable domain in full, completed from reference TRBV5-1 and TRBJ2-3, reads KAGVTQTPRYLIKTRGQQVTLSCSPISGHRSVSWYQQTPGQGLQFLFEYFSETQRNKGNFPGRFSGRQFSNSRSEMNVSTLELGDSALYLCASSLGGYQGDTQYFGPGTRLTVL.

The chain is built from TRBV9 and TRBJ2-1; no firm D call. Trimming removed 4 bases from V and 7 bases from J, with 9 bases in between. The length of the CDR3 is 12 residues. The V gene's germline CDR1 is SGDLS and CDR2 YYNGEE. This chain's CDR3 is CASSRRRNEQFF. The CDR3, as DNA: TGTGCCAGCAGCCGACGCAGGAATGAGCAGTTCTTC.

CDR3 in DNA: TGTGCCAGCAGTTACCGGTATGGGCAGTACTTC. Its protein product is CASSYRYGQYF. This chain uses TRBV6-2 or TRBV6-3 with TRBJ2-7; D unresolved. The V end was cut by 2 bases, the J end by 9 bases, with 8 bases between. The CDR3 is 11 amino acids. CDR1 and CDR2 from the germline V gene are MNHEY and SVGEGT.

The rearrangement joins TRBV28 to TRBJ2-5, with 13 bases fitting TRBD2. V dropped 6 bases and J dropped 4; count of bases not matched to a gene: 8. The CDR3 spans 16 residues. Germline CDR1 and CDR2: MDHEN and SYDVKM. The CDR3 region has the DNA TGTGCCAGCAGAAAAGGACTAGCGGGAGTTTCAGAGACCCAGTACTTC. Translating it yields CASRKGLAGVSETQYF.

This clone was detected only a few times. This CDR3 reads CASRPVGGRGNEKLFF. Here the CDR3 DNA reads TGTGCCAGCAGGCCTGTCGGGGGGCGGGGTAATGAAAAACTGTTTTTT. The chain is built from TRBV27 and TRBJ1-4, with a possible D match to TRBD1 (6 bases). Germline V lookup: CDR1 MNHEY, CDR2 SMNVEV (reference sequence). The CDR3 is 16 residues long. Trimming stripped 6 bases from V and 4 bases from J, with 18 bases between.

This chain connects TRBV6-5 to TRBJ1-1, with unresolved D. This CDR3 comprises 16 residues. The V and J ends lost 0 bases and 2 bases respectively, with 13 bases between them. Per germline, CDR1 MNHEY and CDR2 SVGAGI. CDR3 sequence reads: CASSYSRVRVNTEAFF. DNA for the CDR3: TGTGCCAGCAGTTACTCGAGGGTCCGGGTCAACACTGAAGCTTTCTTT.

This rearrangement joins TRBV30 to TRBJ1-1; maybe TRBD1 (5 bases). Germline CDR1 and CDR2: GTSNPN and SVGIG (reference sequence). V was pared by 2 bases and J by 5 bases, with 12 bases between. This CDR3 spans 13 amino acids. For the CDR3, the DNA is TGTGCCTGGAGTAGGGAGGGGTGGACTGAAGCTTTCTTT. Translation gives CAWSREGWTEAFF.

The J gene is TRBJ2-1, the V gene TRBV21-1; the table's D call, TRBD2, has no DNA check behind it. TRBV21-1 is marked as a pseudogene. This CDR3 has 14 amino acids. The CDR3 here is CASSKPRRGDEQFF. DNA for the CDR3: TGTGCCAGCAGCAAACCTCGGCGGGGCGATGAGCAGTTCTTC.

The chain uses TRBV11-1 and TRBJ2-7; TRBD1 matches 7 bases. The length of the CDR3 is 14 residues. The V segment lost 3 bases and the J segment 4 bases; nucleotides outside the gene matches: 6. CDR1 is SGHAT, CDR2 FQDESV, per germline (reference sequence). In DNA form, the CDR3 reads TGTGCCAGCAGCTTCCCAGGGGGACGGTACGAGCAGTACTTC. Protein: CASSFPGGRYEQYF.

In its sample, this clone was seen many times. The V call is TRBV6-2 or TRBV6-3, the J call TRBJ2-3; 12 nucleotides agree with TRBD2. The CDR3 contains 17 residues. With 2 bases clipped from V and 0 bases from J, the junction kept 3 bases outside the gene matches. Germline CDR1 reads MNHEY; CDR2 reads SVGEGT. The CDR3 spells CASSYLAGGSSTDTQYF. The CDR3, as DNA: TGTGCCAGCAGTTACCTAGCGGGGGGGTCTAGCACAGATACGCAGTATTTT.

The chain carries TRBV3-1 (or the pseudogene TRBV3-2) and TRBJ1-5; D not resolved. Germline CDR1 reads LGHDT; CDR2 reads YNNKEL (reference sequence). The CDR3 is made up of 15 amino acids. Trimming pared 0 bases from V and 0 bases from J, leaving 6 bases between. The CDR3 region is CASSQDSISNQPQHF. In DNA form, the CDR3 reads TGTGCCAGCAGCCAAGATTCCATTAGCAATCAGCCCCAGCATTTT.

V and J are TRBV18 and TRBJ1-4, with 7 bases matching TRBD1. The trim removed 4 bases at V and 1 base at J, leaving 0 bases unmatched. This CDR3 has 14 residues. Germline V lookup: CDR1 KGHSH, CDR2 LQKENI. This CDR3 reads CASSRTGTNEKLFF. CDR3 nucleotides: TGTGCCAGCTCACGGACAGGAACTAATGAAAAACTGTTTTTT.

The rearrangement links TRBV30 to TRBJ2-7; a weak D match, TRBD1 (5 bases). The CDR3 has 13 residues. In germline, CDR1 is GTSNPN, CDR2 SVGIG (reference sequence). Between the trimmed V and J ends, which lost 5 bases and 4 bases, there was a span of 15 bases. CDR3 region: CAWRPTGAYEQYF. CDR3 nucleotides: TGTGCCTGGCGCCCCACTGGGGCTTACGAGCAGTACTTC. Variable domain in full (rest from reference TRBV30 and TRBJ2-7): SQTIHQWPATLVQPVGSPLSLECTVEGTSNPNLYWYRQAAGRGLQLLFYSVGIGQISSEVPQNLSASRPQDRQFILSSKKLLLSDSGFYLCAWRPTGAYEQYFGPGTRLTVT.

CDR3 loop: CASSYSQGSEQYF. The CDR3 DNA sequence: TGTGCCAGCAGTTATTCCCAGGGCTCCGAGCAGTACTTC. The chain couples TRBV5-4 to TRBJ2-7; weak D call: TRBD1 (5 bases). The CDR3 runs to 13 residues. Germline CDR1 reads SGHNT; CDR2 reads YYREEE (reference sequence). V gave up 5 bases and J gave up 6 bases, with 15 bases separating them.

The rearrangement uses TRBV7-2 and TRBJ2-7; TRBD2 aligns across 8 bases. CDR3 length: 14 amino acids. The V gene end was trimmed by 1 base and the J gene end by 7 bases; junction bases not matched to a gene: 6. CDR1 and CDR2 (germline): SGHTA, FQGNSA. The CDR3 region is CASSLVTGGREQYF. The CDR3 region has the DNA TGTGCCAGCAGCTTAGTTACGGGAGGGAGAGAGCAGTACTTC.

This chain connects TRBV28 to TRBJ1-2; 7 bases map to TRBD1. The CDR3 is made up of 13 amino acids. V shed 4 bases, J shed 5 bases, and the junction held 4 bases outside the gene matches. The germline V gene has CDR1 MDHEN and CDR2 SYDVKM. The CDR3 DNA reads TGTGCCAGCAGTTATTCAGGGGGGTATGGCTACACCTTC. Amino acids: CASSYSGGYGYTF.

V and J are TRBV2 and TRBJ1-2; 8 positions agree with TRBD1. The germline V gene encodes CDR1 SNHLY and CDR2 FYNNEI. CDR3 length: 15 residues. After removal of 2 bases from V and 4 bases from J, the junction contained 6 bases not matched to a gene. CDR3 sequence reads: CASSEIDRGGYGYTF. The CDR3 DNA is TGTGCCAGCAGTGAAATTGACAGGGGTGGCTATGGCTACACCTTC.

This clone occurred a few times. The genes are TRBV19 and TRBJ2-7, with D perhaps TRBD1 (6 bases). V lost 2 bases to trimming and J lost 2 bases, with 10 bases between them. The CDR3 totals 14 residues. Germline V gene data show CDR1 as LNHDA and CDR2 as SQIVND (reference sequence). DNA for the CDR3: TGTGCCAGTAGTATATCAGGGGAAGCCTACGAGCAGTACTTC. As protein: CASSISGEAYEQYF.

The rearrangement joins TRBV20-1 to TRBJ1-5; 8 bases line up with TRBD1. The V and J ends lost 5 bases and 11 bases, in that order; junction bases with no gene match: 5. The CDR3 sequence is 11 residues long. Germline V CDR1 and CDR2: DFQATT, SNEGSKA (reference sequence). As DNA, the CDR3 is TGCAGTGCTGGGGACAGGCGGGCCCAGCATTTT. Its translation is CSAGDRRAQHF.

The V and J genes are TRBV2 and TRBJ2-1; 8 nucleotides match TRBD1. CDR1 and CDR2 from the germline V gene are SNHLY and FYNNEI. The V segment lost 7 bases and the J segment 0 bases; nucleotides outside the gene matches: 17. The CDR3 length is 19 residues. This chain's CDR3 is CASTRTGRPKGSSYNEQFF. The DNA of the CDR3 is TGTGCCAGCACGCGGACAGGGAGACCTAAGGGGTCCTCCTACAATGAGCAGTTCTTC.

The chain joins TRBV7-2 to TRBJ2-7; 10 nucleotides agree with TRBD2. CDR1 and CDR2 from the germline V gene are SGHTA and FQGNSA. The CDR3 is made up of 18 amino acids. V was clipped by 5 bases and J by 6 bases; unmatched bases: 19. The CDR3 region has the DNA TGTGCCAGCAGCCCCCGGCTAGCGGGAGAAAAAATCCGACTCGAGCAGTACTTC. Translated, it gives CASSPRLAGEKIRLEQYF.

This clone was picked up a small number of times. The genes are TRBV5-1 and TRBJ1-2; 8 nucleotides match TRBD1. Trimming cost V 7 bases and J 8 bases; bases outside gene matches: 10. The CDR3 length is 13 residues. Germline V CDR1 and CDR2: SGHRS, YFSETQ. The CDR3 sequence: CASDFGTGWGYTF. The CDR3 bases are TGCGCCAGCGACTTCGGGACAGGCTGGGGCTACACCTTC. Full variable domain (outside the CDR3, taken from reference TRBV5-1 and TRBJ1-2): KAGVTQTPRYLIKTRGQQVTLSCSPISGHRSVSWYQQTPGQGLQFLFEYFSETQRNKGNFPGRFSGRQFSNSRSEMNVSTLELGDSALYLCASDFGTGWGYTFGSGTRLTVV.

This chain's CDR3 is CSAPPQGEQYF. The CDR3 DNA reads TGCAGTGCTCCCCCTCAGGGGGAGCAGTACTTC. This chain connects TRBV20-1 to TRBJ2-7, with a tentative D call TRBD1 (6 bases). V lost 5 bases to trimming and J lost 7 bases, with 12 bases between them. The CDR3 sequence is 11 residues long. In germline, CDR1 is DFQATT, CDR2 SNEGSKA (reference sequence).

This clone has just one count. The chain joins TRBV6-5 to TRBJ2-7; maybe TRBD2 (6 bases). The germline CDR1 and CDR2 sequences are MNHEY and SVGAGI. The CDR3 covers 12 residues. V dropped 6 bases and J dropped 6 bases, with 12 bases sitting between them. In nucleotides, the CDR3 is TGTGCCAGCAGCACACTGGAGGGCGAGCAGTACTTC. Protein: CASSTLEGEQYF.